A single sample is the source of the 21 T cell receptor beta chains below, sequenced in a study of blood T cell repertoires in COVID-19. The assay was immunoSEQ multiplex PCR, and TCRdb's table has in-frame clones only and misses some. The sample lists about 400,000 clones; just over 85% were seen once. The material sequenced was peripheral blood. The receptors were gathered from a woman aged 25-40 years with active or convalescent COVID-19.

This clone was observed many times. The J gene is TRBJ2-1, the V gene TRBV19, with 7 bases aligning to TRBD1. J was trimmed by 10 bases and V by 3 bases; bases with no gene match: 6. The CDR3 spans 13 residues. CDR1 LNHDA and CDR2 SQIVND come from the germline V gene (reference sequence). CDR3 DNA sequence: TGTGCCAGTAGTATGGAGTGGGGACAGGAGCAGTTCTTC. Amino acid sequence: CASSMEWGQEQFF.

V gene TRBV15 combines with J gene TRBJ1-5; D perhaps matches TRBD1 (6 bases). CDR3 length: 13 residues. Germline V gene data show CDR1 as LNHNV and CDR2 as YYDKDF (reference sequence). Trimming cost V 8 bases and J 6 bases, with 14 bases left between them. CDR3 coding DNA: TGTGCCACCCGCCTTGGGGGGGCTCAGCCCCAGCATTTT. Translating it yields CATRLGGAQPQHF.

The chain employs TRBV5-1 and TRBJ1-1; 8 nucleotides line up with TRBD1. Per the germline V gene, CDR1 is SGHRS and CDR2 is YFSETQ. The V gene end was trimmed by 4 bases and the J gene end by 5 bases; junction bases not matched to a gene: 10. The CDR3 is made up of 15 amino acids. CDR3 in DNA: TGCGCCAGCAGCCCCACGGGACAGGTGAGGACTGAAGCTTTCTTT. It yields the protein CASSPTGQVRTEAFF.

The rearrangement uses TRBV7-8 and TRBJ1-4, with 7 bases fitting TRBD1. Germline V lookup: CDR1 SGHVS, CDR2 FQNEAQ. Germline trimming cut 5 bases from V and 4 bases from J; bases unmatched to any gene: 7. The CDR3 contains 15 residues. The CDR3 sequence is CASSPSTGSNEKLFF. CDR3 in DNA: TGTGCCAGCAGCCCCTCGACAGGGAGTAATGAAAAACTGTTTTTT.

The CDR3 protein is CASSDRGDAGNTIYF. The CDR3 DNA reads TGTGCCAGCAGTGACAGGGGGGATGCTGGAAACACCATATATTTT. The J gene is TRBJ1-3, the V gene TRBV6-1; 7 bases line up with TRBD1. J was trimmed by 2 bases and V by 3 bases; bases with no gene match: 4. CDR3 length: 15 amino acids. The V gene's germline CDR1 is MNHNS and CDR2 SASEGT.

This rearrangement joins TRBV9 to TRBJ2-7; D is undetermined. CDR3 length equals 10 residues. V was clipped by 4 bases and J by 6 bases, with 5 bases between them. Germline CDR1 reads SGDLS; CDR2 reads YYNGEE. The CDR3 sequence is CASSPLEQYF. The CDR3, as DNA: TGTGCCAGCAGCCCCCTCGAGCAGTACTTC. The whole variable domain, filled in from reference TRBV9 and TRBJ2-7, reads DSGVTQTPKHLITATGQRVTLRCSPRSGDLSVYWYQQSLDQGLQFLIQYYNGEERAKGNILERFSAQQFPDLHSELNLSSLELGDSALYFCASSPLEQYFGPGTRLTVT.

The chain is built from TRBV27 and TRBJ1-6; D unresolved. From germline, CDR1 is MNHEY and CDR2 SMNVEV (reference sequence). Between the trimmed V and J ends, which lost 7 bases and 14 bases, there was a span of 12 bases. The CDR3 has 11 residues. The CDR3 here is CASKREHTLHF. The CDR3 DNA follows: TGTGCCAGCAAGAGGGAACACACCCTCCACTTT.

This sequence joins TRBV7-9 and TRBJ2-5; D possibly corresponds to TRBD1 (5 bases). In germline, CDR1 is SEHNR, CDR2 FQNEAQ (reference sequence). The CDR3 sequence is 14 residues long. Trimming stripped 0 bases from V and 5 bases from J, with 10 bases between. The CDR3 bases are TGTGCCAGCAGCTTAGCCCAGGGATTTGAGACCCAGTACTTC. This encodes CASSLAQGFETQYF.

This clone showed up just a few times. The chain has TRBV4-1 and TRBJ1-5; the D is unclear. The V gene lost 0 bases and the J gene lost 5 bases, with 11 bases spanning the gap. The CDR3 runs to 15 residues. Looked up from germline, CDR1 is MGHRA and CDR2 is YSYEKL. CDR3 sequence reads: CASSQEGQTYQPQHF. CDR3 nucleotides: TGCGCCAGCAGCCAAGAGGGTCAGACTTATCAGCCCCAGCATTTT.

V gene TRBV29-1 combines with J gene TRBJ2-5; no clear D. V was pared by 2 bases and J by 2 bases, with 9 bases between. The CDR3 has 13 amino acids. Looked up from germline, CDR1 is SQVTM and CDR2 is ANQGSEA. CDR3 region: CSVELRNQETQYF. The CDR3 nucleotides read TGCAGCGTTGAATTGCGGAATCAAGAGACCCAGTACTTC. The variable domain in full, with the rest retrieved from reference TRBV29-1 and TRBJ2-5, is SAVISQKPSRDICQRGTSLTIQCQVDSQVTMMFWYRQQPGQSLTLIATANQGSEATYESGFVIDKFPISRPNLTFSTLTVSNMSPEDSSIYLCSVELRNQETQYFGPGTRLLVL.

This clone was detected only once. This chain connects TRBV2 to TRBJ2-2; the match to TRBD1 covers 11 bases. This CDR3 contains 17 residues. The J segment lost 5 bases and the V segment lost 6 bases, leaving 11 bases of the junction unmatched. Germline V gene sequence: CDR1 SNHLY, CDR2 FYNNEI. DNA for the CDR3: TGTGCCAGCAGAAACCCCGGACAGGGGGCCCGAACCGGGGAGCTGTTTTTT. The encoded protein is CASRNPGQGARTGELFF.

In its sample, this clone was seen many times. The V call is TRBV4-1, the J call TRBJ2-7; TRBD2 matches 7 bases. V shed 4 bases and J 4 bases; nucleotides not matched to a gene: 13. Per the germline V gene, CDR1 is MGHRA and CDR2 is YSYEKL. The CDR3 has 16 residues. The CDR3 DNA reads TGCGCCAGCAGCCGGGCCCGGGGAGGGAAGAATTACGAGCAGTACTTC. It yields the protein CASSRARGGKNYEQYF.

The V gene is TRBV12-3 or TRBV12-4, the J gene TRBJ1-1; D gene unclear. V lost 2 bases, J lost 10 bases, and 14 bases lay in between. This CDR3 spans 13 amino acids. For the CDR3, the DNA is TGTGCCAGCAGTTTAATGTCGGGTGCTGCAGCTTTCTTT. Its translation: CASSLMSGAAAFF.

This clone was counted once. The rearrangement uses TRBV27 and TRBJ2-1, with 9 bases lining up with TRBD2. Germline trimming cut 2 bases from V and 4 bases from J; bases unmatched to any gene: 9. The CDR3 is made up of 17 amino acids. Germline V lookup: CDR1 MNHEY, CDR2 SMNVEV (reference sequence). The CDR3 nucleotides are TGTGCCAGCAGTTTAGTACTAGCGGGCTATAAATACAATGAGCAGTTCTTC. Translating it yields CASSLVLAGYKYNEQFF.

The chain recombines TRBV5-8 with TRBJ2-1; TRBD2 is a possible D gene (7 bases). The germline CDR1 and CDR2 sequences are SGHTS and YDEGEE. The V end was cut by 7 bases, the J end by 2 bases, with 19 bases between. This CDR3 is built from 16 residues. This chain's CDR3 is CASASGGGDTYNEQFF. The CDR3 coding sequence is TGTGCCAGCGCCTCAGGAGGGGGGGACACCTACAATGAGCAGTTCTTC.

The CDR3 DNA is TGTGCCAGCAGCTTAGAGACAGGCACGTACTCTGGAAACACCATATATTTT. It is translated as CASSLETGTYSGNTIYF. The gene calls are TRBV9 and TRBJ1-3; D may be TRBD1 (6 bases). The CDR3 sequence is 17 residues long. The V gene's germline CDR1 is SGDLS and CDR2 YYNGEE. The ends were cut back, 4 bases at V and 0 bases at J, with 17 bases in the middle.

The chain employs TRBV15 and TRBJ2-7; 7 bases match TRBD1. CDR1 and CDR2 from the germline V gene are LNHNV and YYDKDF (reference sequence). The CDR3 has 14 amino acids. V trimming: 6 bases; J trimming: 2 bases; junction bases outside the gene matches: 7. The CDR3 loop reads CATRTDRKAYEQYF. In DNA form, the CDR3 reads TGTGCCACCAGAACGGACAGGAAGGCCTACGAGCAGTACTTC.

The CDR3 DNA sequence: TGCGCCAGCAGCCAAGGGCTAGCGGCCCGCACAGATACGCAGTATTTT. Amino acids: CASSQGLAARTDTQYF. The chain carries TRBV4-1 and TRBJ2-3, with 7 bases matching TRBD2. The CDR3 extends over 16 amino acids. With V trimmed by 1 base and J by 1 base, 5 bases remained unmatched. CDR1 and CDR2 (germline): MGHRA, YSYEKL.

The chain links TRBV6-6 to TRBJ2-7, with D perhaps TRBD1 (7 bases). Trimming removed 6 bases at V and 2 bases at J, with 20 bases between. There are 16 residues in the CDR3. Germline-derived CDR1 and CDR2 are MNHNY and SVGAGI (reference sequence). The CDR3 coding sequence is TGTGCCAGCAGCTCAACAGGGGCGGGGAATACCTACGAGCAGTACTTC. Translating gives CASSSTGAGNTYEQYF.

This chain connects TRBV10-1 to TRBJ1-3; tentative D call: TRBD1 (5 bases). V lost 9 bases and J lost 4, with 13 bases in between. Per the germline V gene, CDR1 is WNHNN and CDR2 is SYGVQD (reference sequence). There are 13 residues in the CDR3. Here the CDR3 DNA reads TGCGCCAGGGGGGAGGGGAGCGGAAACACCATATATTTT. Translating gives CARGEGSGNTIYF.

The rearrangement joins TRBV27 to TRBJ2-2; 8 bases match TRBD2. The germline gives CDR1 MNHEY, CDR2 SMNVEV (reference sequence). The CDR3 loop spans 14 amino acids. The ends lost 6 bases at V and 7 bases at J; junction bases unmatched: 7. The CDR3 DNA follows: TGTGCCAGCAGGCCGAGCGGGGGCGGCGGGGAGCTGTTTTTT. Protein product: CASRPSGGGGELFF.